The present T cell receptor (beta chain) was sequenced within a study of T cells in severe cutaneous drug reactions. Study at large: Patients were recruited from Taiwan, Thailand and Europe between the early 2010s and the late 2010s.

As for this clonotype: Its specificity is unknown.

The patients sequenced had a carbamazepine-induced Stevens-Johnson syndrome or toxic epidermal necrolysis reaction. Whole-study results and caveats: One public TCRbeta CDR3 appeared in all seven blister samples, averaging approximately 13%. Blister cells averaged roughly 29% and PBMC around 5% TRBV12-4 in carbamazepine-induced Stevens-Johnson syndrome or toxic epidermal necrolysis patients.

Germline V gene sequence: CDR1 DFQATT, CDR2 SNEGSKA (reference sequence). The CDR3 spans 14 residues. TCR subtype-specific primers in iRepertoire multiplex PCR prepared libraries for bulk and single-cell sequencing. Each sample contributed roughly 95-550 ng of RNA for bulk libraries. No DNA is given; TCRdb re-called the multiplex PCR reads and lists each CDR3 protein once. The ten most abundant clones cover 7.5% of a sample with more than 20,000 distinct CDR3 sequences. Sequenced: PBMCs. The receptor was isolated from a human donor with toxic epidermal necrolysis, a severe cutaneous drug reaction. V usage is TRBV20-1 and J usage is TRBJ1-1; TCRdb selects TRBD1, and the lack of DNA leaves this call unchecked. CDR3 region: CSATGQGQNTEAFF.